Here is one T cell receptor (beta chain) with its context. These data come from a study of OX40 agonist ivuxolimab in advanced cancers. TCRdb's table, derived via immunoSEQ multiplex PCR, lists solely in-frame clones and lacks some. The table includes about 88,000 clones, 75% to 90% detected once. The V gene lost 6 bases and the J gene lost 10 bases, with 18 bases spanning the gap. The CDR3 consists of 13 residues. CDR1 and CDR2 from the germline V gene are SGHTA and FQGTGA. The rearrangement uses TRBV7-3 and TRBJ2-5; maybe TRBD2 (5 bases). The receptor was derived from an adult with an advanced solid tumor such as melanoma, head and neck, liver or kidney cancer. This sample comprised CD4+ or CD8+ T cells sorted from blood, obtained in a trial of the OX40 agonist ivuxolimab. CDR3 nucleotide sequence: TGTGCCAGCAGTTACGACCTAAACGGGGTCCAGTACTTC. Translated, it gives CASSYDLNGVQYF.